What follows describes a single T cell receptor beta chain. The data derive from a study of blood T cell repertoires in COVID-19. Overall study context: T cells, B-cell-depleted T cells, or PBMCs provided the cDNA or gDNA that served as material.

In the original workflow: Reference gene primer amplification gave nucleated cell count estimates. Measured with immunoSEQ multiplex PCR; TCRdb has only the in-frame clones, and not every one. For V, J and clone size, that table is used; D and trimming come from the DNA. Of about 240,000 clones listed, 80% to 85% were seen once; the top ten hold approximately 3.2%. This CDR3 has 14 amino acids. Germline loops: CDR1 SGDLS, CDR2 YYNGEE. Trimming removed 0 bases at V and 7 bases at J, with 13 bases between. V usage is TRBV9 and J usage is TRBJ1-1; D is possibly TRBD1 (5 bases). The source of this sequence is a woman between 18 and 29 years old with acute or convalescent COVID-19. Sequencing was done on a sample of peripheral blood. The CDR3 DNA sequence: TGTGCCAGCAGCGTAGTGGTAGGGGTGGATGAAGCTTTCTTT. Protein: CASSVVVGVDEAFF.